Detailed here is one TCR beta chain. Generated by immunoSEQ multiplex PCR, the TCRdb table keeps only in-frame clones and is missing some. The sample records roughly 27,000 clones, approximately 84% being singletons. Treatment given: preoperative locoregional IRX-2 cytokine immunotherapy. Patients received preoperative, locoregional IRX-2 cytokine immunotherapy in a phase Ib study. V was cut by 5 bases and J by 4 bases, with 13 bases left in between. The V gene's germline CDR1 is SGHRS and CDR2 YFSETQ. This CDR3 spans 14 amino acids. This sample is drawn from a study of preoperative IRX-2 immunotherapy in early breast cancer.

The TCR comes from a human donor with breast cancer. This chain connects TRBV5-1 to TRBJ2-1; D is possibly TRBD2 (6 bases). Sequenced here: lymph node tissue, sampled before IRX-2 immunotherapy. The CDR3 is CASSWTTNYNEQFF. In nucleotides, the CDR3 is TGCGCCAGCAGTTGGACTACCAATTACAATGAGCAGTTCTTC. Drawing the rest from reference TRBV5-1 and TRBJ2-1, the complete variable domain is KAGVTQTPRYLIKTRGQQVTLSCSPISGHRSVSWYQQTPGQGLQFLFEYFSETQRNKGNFPGRFSGRQFSNSRSEMNVSTLELGDSALYLCASSWTTNYNEQFFGPGTRLTVL.